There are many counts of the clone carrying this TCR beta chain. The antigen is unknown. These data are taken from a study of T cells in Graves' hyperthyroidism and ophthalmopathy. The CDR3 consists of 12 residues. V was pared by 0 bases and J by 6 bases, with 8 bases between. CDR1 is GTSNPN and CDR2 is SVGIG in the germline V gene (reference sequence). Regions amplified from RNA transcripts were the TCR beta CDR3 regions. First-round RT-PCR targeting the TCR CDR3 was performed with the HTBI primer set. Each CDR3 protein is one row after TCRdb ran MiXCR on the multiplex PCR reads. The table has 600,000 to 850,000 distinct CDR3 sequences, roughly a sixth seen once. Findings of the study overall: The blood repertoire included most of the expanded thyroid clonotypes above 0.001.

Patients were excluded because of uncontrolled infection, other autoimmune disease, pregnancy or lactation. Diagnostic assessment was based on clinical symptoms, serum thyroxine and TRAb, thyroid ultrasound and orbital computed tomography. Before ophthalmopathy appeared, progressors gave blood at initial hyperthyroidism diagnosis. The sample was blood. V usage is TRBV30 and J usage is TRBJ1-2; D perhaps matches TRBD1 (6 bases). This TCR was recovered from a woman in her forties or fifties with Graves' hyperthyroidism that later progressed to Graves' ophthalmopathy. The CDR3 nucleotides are TGTGCCTGGAGTGTGGGGGGCGATGGCTACACCTTC. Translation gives CAWSVGGDGYTF.